These 31 T cell receptor beta chains originate from one sample sequenced in a study of T cell responses to AZD1222 COVID-19 vaccine. TCRdb's table, derived via immunoSEQ multiplex PCR, lists solely in-frame clones and lacks some. The sample contains 90,000 to 150,000 clones, about 88% of which appear only once. The source was peripheral blood, collected on day 0 of AZD1222 vaccination. Receptors were obtained from an adult in good health.

J is TRBJ2-2 and V is TRBV12-5; D might be TRBD1 (5 bases). The V end was cut by 1 base, the J end by 4 bases, with 7 bases between. The length of the CDR3 is 14 residues. The germline V gene encodes CDR1 LGHNT and CDR2 FRNRAP. CDR3 nucleotides: TGTGCTAGTGGTTTGGGGGGCAGCACCGGGGAGCTGTTTTTT. Its translation: CASGLGGSTGELFF. Full variable domain (outside the CDR3, taken from reference TRBV12-5 and TRBJ2-2): DARVTQTPRHKVTEMGQEVTMRCQPILGHNTVFWYRQTMMQGLELLAYFRNRAPLDDSGMPKDRFSAEMPDATLATLKIQPSEPRDSAVYFCASGLGGSTGELFFGEGSRLTVL.

Only one count was recorded for this clone. The rearrangement uses TRBV30 and TRBJ2-1; no clear D gene. CDR1 is GTSNPN and CDR2 is SVGIG in the germline V gene (reference sequence). The CDR3 length is 14 residues. Trimming stripped 4 bases from V and 8 bases from J, with 18 bases between. This CDR3 reads CAWNPPGVGHEQFF. As DNA, the CDR3 is TGTGCCTGGAACCCGCCTGGTGTCGGGCATGAGCAGTTCTTC.

This chain joins TRBV10-3 and TRBJ2-1; D is ambiguous. The CDR3 loop spans 12 amino acids. Germline assignment: CDR1 ENHRY and CDR2 SYGVKD. V shed 9 bases and J shed 2 bases, with 8 bases lying between them. CDR3: CAISSTYNEQFF. CDR3 DNA: TGTGCCATTTCTAGTACCTACAATGAGCAGTTCTTC.

The rearrangement uses TRBV28 and TRBJ1-5; no reliable D call. The CDR3 sequence is 15 residues long. Per germline, CDR1 MDHEN and CDR2 SYDVKM. V dropped 0 bases and J dropped 3 bases, with 9 bases sitting between them. CDR3 sequence reads: CASSLWSGYNQPQHF. The CDR3, as DNA: TGTGCCAGCAGTTTATGGAGCGGCTACAATCAGCCCCAGCATTTT.

The CDR3 loop reads CAWAGGDVNTEAFF. CDR3 coding DNA: TGTGCCTGGGCTGGTGGGGACGTTAACACTGAAGCTTTCTTT. The gene calls are TRBV30 and TRBJ1-1; D perhaps matches TRBD1 (5 bases). Looked up from germline, CDR1 is GTSNPN and CDR2 is SVGIG (reference sequence). Trimming stripped 5 bases from V and 2 bases from J, with 15 bases between. There are 14 residues in the CDR3. The variable domain in full, completed from reference TRBV30 and TRBJ1-1, reads SQTIHQWPATLVQPVGSPLSLECTVEGTSNPNLYWYRQAAGRGLQLLFYSVGIGQISSEVPQNLSASRPQDRQFILSSKKLLLSDSGFYLCAWAGGDVNTEAFFGQGTRLTVV.

The chain employs TRBV9 and TRBJ1-2, with D unclear. V gave up 3 bases and J gave up 2 bases, with 17 bases separating them. Per germline, CDR1 SGDLS and CDR2 YYNGEE. The CDR3 loop spans 16 amino acids. CDR3: CASSGPVGNINYGYTF. CDR3 nucleotide sequence: TGTGCCAGCAGCGGTCCCGTTGGCAACATAAACTATGGCTACACCTTC.

Only one count was recorded for this clone. This sequence joins TRBV6-5 and TRBJ2-3; 14 nucleotides align to TRBD2. This CDR3 region has 15 residues. Germline assignment: CDR1 MNHEY and CDR2 SVGAGI. Trimming at V came to 7 bases and at J to 5 bases, leaving 5 bases not matched to a gene. The CDR3 protein is CASTPGTSGRDTQYF. The CDR3 nucleotides are TGTGCCAGCACTCCCGGGACTAGCGGGAGAGATACGCAGTATTTT.

This sequence joins TRBV9 and TRBJ2-5, with 7 positions matching TRBD1. CDR3 length: 15 residues. Germline trimming cut 0 bases from V and 7 bases from J; bases unmatched to any gene: 9. Germline V gene lookup returns CDR1 SGDLS and CDR2 YYNGEE. The CDR3, as DNA: TGTGCCAGCAGCGTAGTTGGAGAGGGGGCTCGGACCCAGTACTTC. Translating gives CASSVVGEGARTQYF.

The gene calls are TRBV5-1 and TRBJ1-3, with D maybe TRBD1 (5 bases). The CDR3 has 15 residues. V lost 0 bases and J lost 0, with 7 bases in between. Germline V CDR1 and CDR2: SGHRS, YFSETQ. DNA of the CDR3: TGCGCCAGCAGCTTGGGGGGCATCTCTGGAAACACCATATATTTT. Translated, it gives CASSLGGISGNTIYF.

The J gene is TRBJ1-5, the V gene TRBV2; TRBD1 matches at 9 bases. The CDR3 runs 13 residues. Trimming took 8 bases from V and 4 from J; bases not matched to a gene: 3. CDR1 is SNHLY and CDR2 is FYNNEI in the germline V gene. The chain's CDR3 is CASGQGINQPQHF. The CDR3 DNA follows: TGTGCCAGCGGACAGGGGATTAATCAGCCCCAGCATTTT.

The genes are TRBV24-1 and TRBJ2-3, with TRBD2 matching over 7 bases. Germline CDR1 is KGHDR and CDR2 is SFDVKD. The CDR3 consists of 15 residues. The junction had 10 bases not matched to a gene; V was cut back by 9 bases and J by 2 bases. The CDR3 sequence is CATRGSQGATDTQYF. The CDR3 DNA follows: TGTGCCACCCGCGGGAGCCAAGGGGCCACAGATACGCAGTATTTT.

The genes are TRBV5-1 and TRBJ1-5, with unresolved D. This CDR3 comprises 14 residues. In germline, CDR1 is SGHRS, CDR2 YFSETQ. V was shortened by 2 bases and J by 1 base, with 7 bases between the two germline ends. The CDR3, as DNA: TGCGCCAGCAGCTTTGACGGGAGCAATCAGCCCCAGCATTTT. It is translated as CASSFDGSNQPQHF.

The V call is TRBV5-1, the J call TRBJ2-7; D is possibly TRBD1 (6 bases). Trimming stripped 4 bases from V and 5 bases from J, with 13 bases between. Germline values: CDR1 SGHRS, CDR2 YFSETQ. CDR3 size: 13 residues. The CDR3 nucleotides are TGCGCCAGCAGCGATCCCGGGACAAACGAGCAGTACTTC. Translation gives CASSDPGTNEQYF.

The V gene is TRBV11-3, the J gene TRBJ1-5, with TRBD1 matching 9 bases. With 0 bases clipped from V and 2 bases from J, the junction kept 11 bases outside the gene matches. The CDR3 is made up of 19 amino acids. Germline V gene lookup returns CDR1 SGHNT and CDR2 YENEEA. CDR3 sequence reads: CASSLEEGTGSSGNQPQHF. The DNA of the CDR3 is TGTGCCAGCAGCTTAGAGGAGGGGACAGGGAGCTCTGGCAATCAGCCCCAGCATTTT.

The chain couples TRBV6-5 to TRBJ1-2; perhaps TRBD1 as D (6 bases). The CDR3 is made up of 14 amino acids. Germline V lookup: CDR1 MNHEY, CDR2 SVGAGI. V was shortened by 6 bases and J by 5 bases, with 16 bases between the two germline ends. This CDR3 reads CASRGGQGWYGYTF. The CDR3 nucleotides read TGTGCCAGCAGAGGGGGGCAGGGGTGGTATGGCTACACCTTC.

This clone was recorded once. V and J are TRBV5-6 and TRBJ1-2; perhaps TRBD1 as D (5 bases). The CDR3 has 17 amino acids. Per the germline V gene, CDR1 is SGHDT and CDR2 is YYEEEE. V dropped 4 bases and J dropped 4 bases, with 23 bases sitting between them. The CDR3, as DNA: TGTGCCAGCAGCCCCCCACCGGGCAGGGCAAACTCCTATGGCTACACCTTC. Its translation: CASSPPPGRANSYGYTF.

The chain recombines TRBV3-1 (or the pseudogene TRBV3-2) with TRBJ1-2; TRBD1 is a possible D gene (6 bases). The V and J ends lost 4 bases and 7 bases respectively, with 13 bases between them. The germline gives CDR1 LGHDT, CDR2 YNNKEL (reference sequence). This CDR3 has 13 amino acids. The CDR3 nucleotides are TGTGCCAGCAGCCTAGAGGGGGGTTTTGGCTACACCTTC. The encoded protein is CASSLEGGFGYTF.

This chain uses TRBV24-1 with TRBJ2-1; 12 bases are shared with TRBD2. The CDR3 totals 16 residues. Unmatched junction bases numbered 8, after V lost 5 bases and J lost 7 bases. Germline CDR1 and CDR2: KGHDR and SFDVKD. CDR3 nucleotide sequence: TGTGCCACCAGTGGGGGTAGGACTAGCGGGACGAATGAGCAGTTCTTC. Translated, it gives CATSGGRTSGTNEQFF.

J is TRBJ1-5 and V is TRBV3-1 (or the pseudogene TRBV3-2); no clear D. Trimming took off 0 bases at V and 9 bases at J, with 12 bases between the two ends. The CDR3 runs 14 residues. Germline V CDR1 and CDR2: LGHDT, YNNKEL (reference sequence). The CDR3 protein is CASSQDITARPQHF. The CDR3, as DNA: TGTGCCAGCAGCCAAGATATAACGGCCCGGCCCCAGCATTTT.

V is TRBV10-2 and J is TRBJ1-5; no clear D gene. V was pared by 7 bases and J by 1 base, with 11 bases between. Looked up from germline, CDR1 is WSHSY and CDR2 is SAAADI. This CDR3 spans 14 amino acids. For the CDR3, the DNA is TGCGCCAGCACCCCAAGCAGAAGCAATCAGCCCCAGCATTTT. Translated: CASTPSRSNQPQHF.

The chain joins TRBV29-1 to TRBJ2-3, with D possibly being TRBD1 (6 bases). Between the trimmed V and J ends, which lost 2 bases and 6 bases, there was a span of 21 bases. Germline values: CDR1 SQVTM, CDR2 ANQGSEA. This CDR3 comprises 16 residues. CDR3: CSVEKSGQGWMDTQYF. For the CDR3, the DNA is TGCAGCGTTGAAAAGTCAGGGCAGGGGTGGATGGATACGCAGTATTTT.

The chain recombines TRBV30 with TRBJ1-2; the D is unclear. This CDR3 spans 12 amino acids. Trimming removed 3 bases from V and 4 bases from J, with 9 bases in between. Germline loops: CDR1 GTSNPN, CDR2 SVGIG (reference sequence). The CDR3 DNA reads as TGTGCCTGGAGCGCAGGAGGCTATGGCTACACCTTC. Its translation: CAWSAGGYGYTF.

This clone was observed a single time. V gene TRBV10-2 combines with J gene TRBJ2-2, with 8 bases fitting TRBD2. CDR1 and CDR2 from the germline V gene are WSHSY and SAAADI. This CDR3 has 15 amino acids. With 2 bases clipped from V and 3 bases from J, the junction kept 2 bases outside the gene matches. CDR3 coding DNA: TGCGCCAGCAGTGAGGTAGCGGGATACACCGGGGAGCTGTTTTTT. As protein: CASSEVAGYTGELFF.

This clone was recorded only once. The chain links TRBV15 to TRBJ2-7; D is possibly TRBD2 (6 bases). CDR3 length equals 14 residues. Germline V gene lookup returns CDR1 LNHNV and CDR2 YYDKDF (reference sequence). V was cut by 0 bases and J by 0 bases, with 6 bases left in between. CDR3 residues: CATSREDYSYEQYF. The CDR3 DNA follows: TGTGCCACCAGCAGAGAGGACTACTCCTACGAGCAGTACTTC.

The chain links TRBV5-1 to TRBJ1-4; 9 bases match TRBD1. Unmatched junction bases numbered 3, after V lost 0 bases and J lost 6 bases. Germline V gene lookup returns CDR1 SGHRS and CDR2 YFSETQ. This CDR3 has 15 residues. The CDR3 reads CASSLEGQGYEKLFF. Written as DNA, the CDR3 is TGCGCCAGCAGCTTGGAGGGACAGGGTTATGAAAAACTGTTTTTT.

This chain joins TRBV28 and TRBJ2-4; maybe TRBD2 (6 bases). The V end lost 6 bases, the J end lost 0 bases, and 21 bases lay between the germline ends. Per the germline V gene, CDR1 is MDHEN and CDR2 is SYDVKM. The CDR3 has 18 amino acids. CDR3: CASRPLRGDQLAKNIQYF. CDR3 coding DNA: TGTGCCAGCAGACCATTGCGGGGAGACCAACTAGCCAAAAACATTCAGTACTTC.

The J gene is TRBJ2-3, the V gene TRBV19; 8 nucleotides line up with TRBD1. V was pared by 4 bases and J by 6 bases, with 6 bases of the junction left unmatched. This CDR3 has 14 residues. CDR1 and CDR2 from the germline V gene are LNHDA and SQIVND (reference sequence). In DNA, the CDR3 is TGTGCCAGTAGTAACCGGGACAGGCCGGATACGCAGTATTTT. Translation: CASSNRDRPDTQYF. Full variable domain (outside the CDR3, taken from reference TRBV19 and TRBJ2-3): DGGITQSPKYLFRKEGQNVTLSCEQNLNHDAMYWYRQDPGQGLRLIYYSQIVNDFQKGDIAEGYSVSREKKESFPLTVTSAQKNPTAFYLCASSNRDRPDTQYFGPGTRLTVL.

The chain has TRBV5-5 and TRBJ1-3, with 7 positions matching TRBD1. V shed 4 bases and J 0 bases; nucleotides not matched to a gene: 4. This CDR3 comprises 15 residues. Germline CDR1 is SGHKS and CDR2 is YYEKEE (reference sequence). The CDR3 DNA sequence: TGTGCCAGCAGCCGCGACAGGGTCTCTGGAAACACCATATATTTT. Protein: CASSRDRVSGNTIYF. Supplemented by reference TRBV5-5 and TRBJ1-3, the full variable domain reads DAGVTQSPTHLIKTRGQQVTLRCSPISGHKSVSWYQQVLGQGPQFIFQYYEKEERGRGNFPDRFSARQFPNYSSELNVNALLLGDSALYLCASSRDRVSGNTIYFGEGSWLTVV.

This chain links TRBV29-1 with TRBJ1-1; D possibly corresponds to TRBD1 (6 bases). CDR1 is SQVTM, CDR2 ANQGSEA, per germline. V lost 7 bases, J lost 4 bases, and 19 bases lay in between. This CDR3 is 14 amino acids long. CDR3 nucleotides: TGCAGCGCGGGACTTCGCGGGACACCCACTGAAGCTTTCTTT. Its protein product is CSAGLRGTPTEAFF.

J is TRBJ2-7 and V is TRBV19; D is unclear. CDR1 and CDR2 from the germline V gene are LNHDA and SQIVND (reference sequence). CDR3 length equals 14 residues. Trimming took off 4 bases at V and 5 bases at J, with 15 bases between the two ends. The CDR3 bases are TGTGCCAGTAGTACGGACCCGAATAACCACGAGCAGTACTTC. Translated, it gives CASSTDPNNHEQYF.

The rearrangement joins TRBV3-1 (or the pseudogene TRBV3-2) to TRBJ2-7; D not certain. The CDR3 runs 15 residues. Trimming pared 6 bases from V and 0 bases from J, leaving 15 bases between. Germline values: CDR1 LGHDT, CDR2 YNNKEL (reference sequence). CDR3 nucleotides: TGTGCCAGCAGTAAGGGTAGGGCGTACTCCTACGAGCAGTACTTC. Encoded protein: CASSKGRAYSYEQYF.